The 23 T cell receptor beta chains given below trace back to one sample, sequenced in a study of blood T cell repertoires in COVID-19. The assay was immunoSEQ multiplex PCR, and TCRdb's table has in-frame clones only and misses some. The data contain more than 95,000 clones, around 88% of them singletons. The specimen sequenced was peripheral blood. The source is a human donor in a cohort sampled during active COVID-19.

This chain joins TRBV9 and TRBJ1-2, with 9 positions matching TRBD1. The CDR3 is 15 amino acids. Germline V lookup: CDR1 SGDLS, CDR2 YYNGEE. The V segment lost 8 bases and the J segment 7 bases; nucleotides outside the gene matches: 15. The DNA for the CDR3 is TGTGCCAGTAGGGACAGGGAGGACTGGGCGGGTGGCTACACCTTC. Its protein product is CASRDREDWAGGYTF. Together with reference TRBV9 and TRBJ1-2, the CDR3 gives the full variable domain: DSGVTQTPKHLITATGQRVTLRCSPRSGDLSVYWYQQSLDQGLQFLIQYYNGEERAKGNILERFSAQQFPDLHSELNLSSLELGDSALYFCASRDREDWAGGYTFGSGTRLTVV.

V and J are TRBV7-9 and TRBJ1-5; D perhaps matches TRBD1 (5 bases). The V end lost 1 base, the J end lost 4 bases, and 23 bases lay between the germline ends. This CDR3 is built from 19 residues. The germline CDR1 and CDR2 sequences are SEHNR and FQNEAQ (reference sequence). In nucleotides, the CDR3 is TGTGCCAGCAGCTTAGACCCGGGAGCTGCAGGGCTGAGAAATCAGCCCCAGCATTTT. This encodes CASSLDPGAAGLRNQPQHF.

The gene calls are TRBV25-1 and TRBJ1-2; the match to TRBD1 covers 9 bases. Germline CDR1 reads MGHDK; CDR2 reads SYGVNS. The CDR3 spans 15 residues. J lost 5 bases, V lost 4 bases, and 8 bases had no gene match. The chain's CDR3 is CASSAAGTGSYGYTF. CDR3 in DNA: TGTGCCAGCAGTGCGGCCGGGACAGGGAGTTATGGCTACACCTTC.

This chain uses TRBV3-1 (or the pseudogene TRBV3-2) with TRBJ1-1, with D possibly TRBD1 on 5 matching bases. Germline V CDR1 and CDR2: LGHDT, YNNKEL (reference sequence). V was shortened by 0 bases and J by 4 bases, with 6 bases between the two germline ends. The CDR3 is 13 amino acids. The CDR3 nucleotides read TGTGCCAGCAGCCAAGAAAGGGGCACTGAAGCTTTCTTT. Protein sequence: CASSQERGTEAFF.

V and J are TRBV29-1 and TRBJ1-3, with a possible D match to TRBD1 (5 bases). Germline lookup yields CDR1 SQVTM and CDR2 ANQGSEA. There are 14 residues in the CDR3. V dropped 3 bases and J dropped 4 bases, with 13 bases sitting between them. This CDR3 reads CSVDAGLGGNTIYF. CDR3 nucleotide sequence: TGCAGCGTTGACGCAGGGTTGGGAGGAAACACCATATATTTT.

This chain links TRBV3-1 (or the pseudogene TRBV3-2) with TRBJ2-7; D is unresolved. V was trimmed by 5 bases and J by 3 bases, leaving 11 bases between them. CDR3 size: 13 residues. CDR1 and CDR2 (germline): LGHDT, YNNKEL (reference sequence). The CDR3 region has the DNA TGTGCCAGCAGCTTTCCCCCCAGCTACGAGCAGTACTTC. Protein sequence: CASSFPPSYEQYF.

This chain connects TRBV20-1 to TRBJ2-3; possible D gene TRBD2, 6 bases. Germline V gene lookup returns CDR1 DFQATT and CDR2 SNEGSKA (reference sequence). The ends were cut back, 8 bases at V and 4 bases at J, with 10 bases in the middle. The CDR3 consists of 11 residues. For the CDR3, the DNA is TGCAGTACCTTAGCGGCAGATACGCAGTATTTT. Its translation is CSTLAADTQYF.

This chain links TRBV5-1 with TRBJ2-1; D is unclear. The length of the CDR3 is 15 residues. Germline V gene data show CDR1 as SGHRS and CDR2 as YFSETQ. The V end was cut by 4 bases, the J end by 7 bases, with 18 bases between. CDR3: CASSLFPGPQNEQFF. The CDR3 DNA is TGCGCCAGCAGCCTTTTTCCTGGGCCTCAAAATGAGCAGTTCTTC.

This sequence joins TRBV18 and TRBJ1-2; D is unresolved. The CDR3 is 13 residues long. Trimming stripped 3 bases from V and 5 bases from J, with 10 bases between. Germline V gene sequence: CDR1 KGHSH, CDR2 LQKENI. The CDR3 nucleotides read TGTGCCAGCTCACCCGCCCGGGGTTATGGCTACACCTTC. Its protein is CASSPARGYGYTF.

The chain joins TRBV11-3 to TRBJ2-5, with 7 bases lining up with TRBD2. Germline loops: CDR1 SGHNT, CDR2 YENEEA. V lost 1 base and J lost 5; bases outside the gene matches: 7. CDR3 length equals 15 residues. CDR3 nucleotides: TGTGCCAGCAGCTTAGCACTAGCGACATCGGAGACCCAGTACTTC. Protein: CASSLALATSETQYF.

This clone turned up a few times. The chain employs TRBV7-6 and TRBJ1-4; tentative D call: TRBD1 (5 bases). Between the trimmed V and J ends, which lost 1 base and 0 bases, there was a span of 9 bases. The germline gives CDR1 SGHVS, CDR2 FNYEAQ. The CDR3 has 16 amino acids. CDR3 sequence: CASSLGLQATNEKLFF. DNA of the CDR3: TGTGCCAGCAGCTTAGGGTTACAGGCAACTAATGAAAAACTGTTTTTT.

This clone occurred once. V is TRBV13 and J is TRBJ2-7, with D maybe TRBD2 (5 bases). V lost 5 bases, J lost 1 base, and 15 bases lay in between. CDR1 PRHDT and CDR2 FYEKMQ come from the germline V gene (reference sequence). The CDR3 extends over 15 amino acids. The CDR3 reads CASSDRAEGSYEQYF. DNA of the CDR3: TGTGCCAGCAGCGACCGGGCCGAGGGATCCTACGAGCAGTACTTC.

The J gene is TRBJ2-5, the V gene TRBV5-1; 13 bases are a match to TRBD2. The germline V gene encodes CDR1 SGHRS and CDR2 YFSETQ. The CDR3 is made up of 16 amino acids. V lost 5 bases to trimming and J lost 1 base; unmatched junction nucleotides: 5. This CDR3 reads CASSAGTSGVQETQYF. The DNA of the CDR3 is TGCGCCAGCAGTGCCGGGACTAGCGGGGTCCAAGAGACCCAGTACTTC.

This chain connects TRBV5-1 to TRBJ2-1; a possible D gene is TRBD1 (6 bases). V gave up 1 base and J gave up 6 bases, with 14 bases separating them. This CDR3 has 15 residues. Germline CDR1 reads SGHRS; CDR2 reads YFSETQ. DNA for the CDR3: TGCGCCAGCAGCTTGCCTGGGGTGGGGGCCAATGAGCAGTTCTTC. Translating gives CASSLPGVGANEQFF.

The chain is built from TRBV28 and TRBJ1-1; 7 nucleotides match TRBD1. Germline CDR1 reads MDHEN; CDR2 reads SYDVKM. CDR3 length: 19 residues. Trimming removed 1 base from V and 0 bases from J; junction bases left unmatched: 14. CDR3 nucleotide sequence: TGTGCCAGCAGTTTATTGTCTCTTCAAGAGGACAGGATGAACACTGAAGCTTTCTTT. It encodes CASSLLSLQEDRMNTEAFF.

J is TRBJ2-7 and V is TRBV18; 8 positions agree with TRBD2. CDR3 length equals 15 residues. V lost 5 bases and J lost 0; bases outside the gene matches: 6. The germline V gene has CDR1 KGHSH and CDR2 LQKENI. The chain's CDR3 is CASSATSGSSYEQYF. The CDR3 DNA reads as TGTGCCAGCTCAGCTACAAGCGGGAGCTCCTACGAGCAGTACTTC.

The J gene is TRBJ1-5, the V gene TRBV7-9; 7 nucleotides line up with TRBD1. Trimming cost V 1 base and J 4 bases; bases outside gene matches: 4. Germline CDR1 reads SEHNR; CDR2 reads FQNEAQ (reference sequence). CDR3 length equals 15 residues. CDR3 sequence: CASSLGTGPNQPQHF. CDR3 DNA: TGTGCCAGCAGCTTAGGGACAGGCCCTAATCAGCCCCAGCATTTT.

The V gene is TRBV2, the J gene TRBJ1-2; D gene uncertain. Trimming cost V 6 bases and J 8 bases, with 25 bases left between them. Germline V CDR1 and CDR2: SNHLY, FYNNEI. The CDR3 runs 16 residues. For the CDR3, the DNA is TGTGCCAGCAGGCCCCTTAGCCCCGTCATCTTCGAAGGCTACACCTTC. The encoded protein is CASRPLSPVIFEGYTF. Complete variable domain (other parts from reference TRBV2 and TRBJ1-2): EPEVTQTPSHQVTQMGQEVILRCVPISNHLYFYWYRQILGQKVEFLVSFYNNEISEKSEIFDDQFSVERPDGSNFTLKIRSTKLEDSAMYFCASRPLSPVIFEGYTFGSGTRLTVV.

The chain uses TRBV6-6 and TRBJ1-5, with D hard to call. The CDR3 loop spans 15 amino acids. V lost 6 bases and J 5 bases, leaving 17 bases between the germline ends. Germline CDR1 and CDR2: MNHNY and SVGAGI (reference sequence). The CDR3 spells CASSRSQIKDQPQHF. CDR3 coding DNA: TGTGCCAGCAGCCGCTCACAGATCAAGGATCAGCCCCAGCATTTT.

The J gene is TRBJ2-7, the V gene TRBV18; D unresolved. This CDR3 has 14 residues. From germline, CDR1 is KGHSH and CDR2 LQKENI. Trimming took 0 bases from V and 2 from J, leaving 8 bases between them. For the CDR3, the DNA is TGTGCCAGCTCACCACCTAAACAGACCTACGAGCAGTACTTC. As protein: CASSPPKQTYEQYF. The complete variable domain, with remaining parts taken from reference TRBV18 and TRBJ2-7, reads NAGVMQNPRHLVRRRGQEARLRCSPMKGHSHVYWYRQLPEEGLKFMVYLQKENIIDESGMPKERFSAEFPKEGPSILRIQQVVRGDSAAYFCASSPPKQTYEQYFGPGTRLTVT.

This clone came up a few times. The CDR3 nucleotides read TGTGCCAGTAGTTTCGACAGGGCGATCACCGGGGAGCTGTTTTTT. Protein sequence: CASSFDRAITGELFF. The V gene is TRBV19, the J gene TRBJ2-2, with TRBD1 matching 7 bases. This CDR3 has 15 residues. The V gene's germline CDR1 is LNHDA and CDR2 SQIVND (reference sequence). The trim removed 5 bases at V and 4 bases at J, leaving 7 bases unmatched. Together with reference TRBV19 and TRBJ2-2, the CDR3 gives the full variable domain: DGGITQSPKYLFRKEGQNVTLSCEQNLNHDAMYWYRQDPGQGLRLIYYSQIVNDFQKGDIAEGYSVSREKKESFPLTVTSAQKNPTAFYLCASSFDRAITGELFFGEGSRLTVL.

In DNA form, the CDR3 reads TGTGCCAGCAGGGCAGACAGGGAGAACTATGGCTACACCTTC. It specifies CASRADRENYGYTF. The V gene is TRBV9, the J gene TRBJ1-2; 7 nucleotides match TRBD1. Germline CDR1 and CDR2: SGDLS and YYNGEE. With 5 bases clipped from V and 2 bases from J, the junction kept 6 bases outside the gene matches. The CDR3 extends over 14 amino acids.

The chain uses TRBV28 and TRBJ2-5; TRBD2 is a possible D gene (6 bases). CDR3 size: 19 residues. The germline V and J ends were trimmed by 3 bases and 3 bases, with 26 bases remaining between them. Germline CDR1 and CDR2: MDHEN and SYDVKM. CDR3 sequence: CASSFFALRQSRTKETQYF. CDR3 coding DNA: TGTGCCAGCAGTTTTTTCGCCCTCCGACAGTCTAGGACTAAAGAGACCCAGTACTTC. Full variable domain (missing parts from reference TRBV28 and TRBJ2-5): DVKVTQSSRYLVKRTGEKVFLECVQDMDHENMFWYRQDPGLGLRLIYFSYDVKMKEKGDIPEGYSVSREKKERFSLILESASTNQTSMYLCASSFFALRQSRTKETQYFGPGTRLLVL.